This record covers a single TCR beta chain. The antigen is not known. This specimen belongs to a study of a mutant IDH1 vaccine in newly diagnosed glioma. Study information: Most patients had radiochemotherapy with temozolomide before enrollment; others had one alone.

Indicated time point: week 11, during vaccination. Each vaccine dose was 300 ug of mutant IDH1 20-mer peptide, with topical imiquimod. Germline values: CDR1 SGHTA, CDR2 FQGNSA. There are 15 residues in the CDR3. The V gene lost 5 bases and the J gene lost 2 bases, with 16 bases spanning the gap. Repertoires were generated with immunoSEQ multiplex PCR, while TCRdb's copy carries only in-frame clones and drops some. This repertoire shows 50,000 to 60,000 clones, roughly nine tenths found once; its top ten account for approximately 2.5%. The receptor's source is a man aged 45-65 years with glioma. This chain connects TRBV7-2 to TRBJ2-7; D gene ambiguous. Sequencing was performed on PBMCs, taken from a glioma patient whose treatment included an IDH1 peptide vaccine. The CDR3, as DNA: TGTGCCAGCAGCCCCATTCCAGCAGCGACCTACGAGCAGTACTTC. Translation gives CASSPIPAATYEQYF.